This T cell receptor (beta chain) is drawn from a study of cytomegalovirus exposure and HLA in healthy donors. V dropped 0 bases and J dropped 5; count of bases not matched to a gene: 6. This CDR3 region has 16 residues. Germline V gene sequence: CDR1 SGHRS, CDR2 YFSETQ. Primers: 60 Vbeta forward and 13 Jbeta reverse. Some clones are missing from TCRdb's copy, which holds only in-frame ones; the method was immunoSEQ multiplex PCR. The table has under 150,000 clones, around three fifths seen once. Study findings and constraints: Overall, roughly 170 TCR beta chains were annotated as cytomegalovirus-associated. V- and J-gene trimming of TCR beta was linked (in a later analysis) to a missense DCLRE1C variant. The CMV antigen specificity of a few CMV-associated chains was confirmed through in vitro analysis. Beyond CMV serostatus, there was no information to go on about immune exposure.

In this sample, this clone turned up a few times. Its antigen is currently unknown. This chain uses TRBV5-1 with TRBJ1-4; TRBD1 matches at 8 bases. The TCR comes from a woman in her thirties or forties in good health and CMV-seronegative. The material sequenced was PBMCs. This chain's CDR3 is CASSLGTGPGNEKLFF. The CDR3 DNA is TGCGCCAGCAGCTTGGGGACAGGGCCGGGCAATGAAAAACTGTTTTTT.